This T cell receptor (beta chain) was found in a study of shared clonotypes between healthy human individuals. Points from the study as a whole: Rarefaction revealed incomplete sorted-subset sequencing despite large depth.

This clone is a singleton in its sample. What it binds is not known. In the same sample, other DNA sequences code for this CDR3. Produced via immunoSEQ multiplex PCR; TCRdb's table is partial and in-frame only. Here the sample spans some 1,600,000 clones, 95% to 99% being singletons. The CDR3 has 11 residues. V was shortened by 5 bases and J by 2 bases, with 4 bases between the two germline ends. The V gene's germline CDR1 is MDHEN and CDR2 SYDVKM. CD45RA-negative memory and CD45RA+ naive subsets were split from the CD4+ cells. The sequenced sample was naive CD4+ T cells sorted from blood. Subset noted: CD45RA+ positively selected. The rearrangement uses TRBV28 and TRBJ2-7; D gene unclear. The receptor comes from a man aged 25 to 40 in good health. The CDR3 is CASSGTYEQYF. The CDR3 coding sequence is TGTGCCAGCAGTGGCACCTACGAGCAGTACTTC.